This TCR beta chain was captured in a study of T cell responses to AZD1222 COVID-19 vaccine. Study-wide results and caveats: The donor cohort was predominantly white British with a female majority, and clonal diversity may have been underestimated.

This clone was detected only once. Its antigen is unknown. Germline CDR1 reads GTSNPN; CDR2 reads SVGIG (reference sequence). The CDR3 totals 13 residues. Trimming left V 5 bases short and J 2 bases short, with 13 bases between. Generated by immunoSEQ multiplex PCR, the TCRdb table keeps only in-frame clones and is missing some. The sample shows 150,000 or so clones, approximately 94% of them seen only once. V usage is TRBV30 and J usage is TRBJ2-7; perhaps TRBD1 as D (6 bases). This specimen was peripheral blood, taken 28 days after the second AZD1222 dose. The TCR sequence derives from an adult who received the AZD1222 COVID-19 vaccine. CDR3 DNA sequence: TGTGCCTGGGTAGGGGGAAACCCCTACGAGCAGTACTTC. Translating it yields CAWVGGNPYEQYF.